This T cell receptor beta chain was recorded in a study of blood T cell repertoires in COVID-19. The repertoire was sequenced with immunoSEQ multiplex PCR; TCRdb's copy has only in-frame clones and lacks some. The repertoire holds about 380,000 clones, with roughly nine tenths as singletons. From germline, CDR1 is SGHDT and CDR2 YYEEEE. The length of the CDR3 is 17 residues. Trimming cost V 5 bases and J 1 base, with 16 bases left between them. Sequences were obtained from peripheral blood. The clonotype was recovered from a man aged 40-49 years with acute or convalescent COVID-19. The chain combines TRBV5-6 with TRBJ2-6; no definite D call. The CDR3 loop is CASRPPGKKSGANVLTF. The CDR3, as DNA: TGTGCCAGCAGACCCCCGGGTAAGAAGTCTGGGGCCAACGTCCTGACTTTC.